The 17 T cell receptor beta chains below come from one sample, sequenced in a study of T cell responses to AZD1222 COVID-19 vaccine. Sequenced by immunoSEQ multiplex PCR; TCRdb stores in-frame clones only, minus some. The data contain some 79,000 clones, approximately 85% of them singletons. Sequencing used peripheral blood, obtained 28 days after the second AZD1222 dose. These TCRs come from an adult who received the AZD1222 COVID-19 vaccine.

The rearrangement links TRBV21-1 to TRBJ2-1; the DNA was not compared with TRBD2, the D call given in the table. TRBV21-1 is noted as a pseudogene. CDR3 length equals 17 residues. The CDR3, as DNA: TGTGCCAGCAGCAAAGTTCGCGGGAGGGCCTTACACAATGAGCAGTTCTTC. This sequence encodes CASSKVRGRALHNEQFF.

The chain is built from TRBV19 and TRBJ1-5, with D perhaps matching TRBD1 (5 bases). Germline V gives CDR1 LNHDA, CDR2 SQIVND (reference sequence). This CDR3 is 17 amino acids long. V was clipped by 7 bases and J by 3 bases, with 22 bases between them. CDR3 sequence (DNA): TGTGCCAGTAACAACCCGGGACCGGGGTTGATCAATCAGCCCCAGCATTTT. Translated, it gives CASNNPGPGLINQPQHF.

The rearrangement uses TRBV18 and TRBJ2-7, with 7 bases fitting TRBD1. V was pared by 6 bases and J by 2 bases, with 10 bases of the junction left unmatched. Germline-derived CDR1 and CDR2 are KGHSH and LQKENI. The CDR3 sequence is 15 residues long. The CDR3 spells CASSVTRDRTYEQYF. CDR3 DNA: TGTGCCAGCTCTGTAACCCGGGACAGAACCTACGAGCAGTACTTC.

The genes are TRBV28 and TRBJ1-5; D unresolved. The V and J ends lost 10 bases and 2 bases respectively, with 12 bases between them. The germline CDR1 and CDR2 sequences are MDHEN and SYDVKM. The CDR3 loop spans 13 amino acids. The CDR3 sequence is CATHPLGNQPQHF. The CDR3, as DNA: TGTGCCACCCACCCACTGGGCAATCAGCCCCAGCATTTT. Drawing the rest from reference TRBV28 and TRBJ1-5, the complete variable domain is DVKVTQSSRYLVKRTGEKVFLECVQDMDHENMFWYRQDPGLGLRLIYFSYDVKMKEKGDIPEGYSVSREKKERFSLILESASTNQTSMYLCATHPLGNQPQHFGDGTRLSIL.

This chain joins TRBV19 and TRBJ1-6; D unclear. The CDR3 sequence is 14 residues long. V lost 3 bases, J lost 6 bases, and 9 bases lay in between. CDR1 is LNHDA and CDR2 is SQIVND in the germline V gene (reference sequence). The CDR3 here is CASSISQINSPLHF. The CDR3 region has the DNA TGTGCCAGTAGTATTTCACAGATTAATTCACCCCTCCACTTT. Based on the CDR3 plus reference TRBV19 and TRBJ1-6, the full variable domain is DGGITQSPKYLFRKEGQNVTLSCEQNLNHDAMYWYRQDPGQGLRLIYYSQIVNDFQKGDIAEGYSVSREKKESFPLTVTSAQKNPTAFYLCASSISQINSPLHFGNGTRLTVT.

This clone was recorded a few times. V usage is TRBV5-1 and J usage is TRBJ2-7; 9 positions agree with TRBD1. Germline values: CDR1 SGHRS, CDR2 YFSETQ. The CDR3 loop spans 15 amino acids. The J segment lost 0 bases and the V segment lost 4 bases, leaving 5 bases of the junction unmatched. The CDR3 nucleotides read TGCGCCAGCAGCGCTCCGGGACAGGGCTCCTACGAGCAGTACTTC. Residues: CASSAPGQGSYEQYF.

CDR3 bases: TGCGCCAGCAGCCAAGTCATCGGGACCGAGCAGTTCTTC. Protein product: CASSQVIGTEQFF. V is TRBV4-3 and J is TRBJ2-1; D tentatively fits TRBD1 or TRBD2 (5 bases each). The V gene lost 1 base and the J gene lost 10 bases, with 11 bases spanning the gap. CDR3 length equals 13 residues. CDR1 LGHNA and CDR2 YSLEER come from the germline V gene.

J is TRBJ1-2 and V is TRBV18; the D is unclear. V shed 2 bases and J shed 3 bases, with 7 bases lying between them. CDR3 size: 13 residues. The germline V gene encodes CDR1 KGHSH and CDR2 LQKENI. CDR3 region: CASSPGQDYGYTF. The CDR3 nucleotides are TGTGCCAGCTCACCAGGGCAGGACTATGGCTACACCTTC.

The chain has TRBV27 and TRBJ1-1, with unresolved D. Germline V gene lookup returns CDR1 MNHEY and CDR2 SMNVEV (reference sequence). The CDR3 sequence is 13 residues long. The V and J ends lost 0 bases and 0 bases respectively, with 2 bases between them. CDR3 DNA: TGTGCCAGCAGTTTATCCATGAACACTGAAGCTTTCTTT. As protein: CASSLSMNTEAFF.

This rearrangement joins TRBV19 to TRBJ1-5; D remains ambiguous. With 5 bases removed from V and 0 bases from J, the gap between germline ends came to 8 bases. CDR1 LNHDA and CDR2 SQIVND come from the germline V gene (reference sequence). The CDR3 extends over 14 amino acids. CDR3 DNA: TGTGCCAGTAGTCGGGGTTTTAGCAATCAGCCCCAGCATTTT. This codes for CASSRGFSNQPQHF.

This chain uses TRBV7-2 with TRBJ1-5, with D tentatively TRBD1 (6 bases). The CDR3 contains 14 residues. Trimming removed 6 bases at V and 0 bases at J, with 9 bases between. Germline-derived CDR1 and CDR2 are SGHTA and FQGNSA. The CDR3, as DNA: TGTGCCAGCAGTAGACAGGATAGCAATCAGCCCCAGCATTTT. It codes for CASSRQDSNQPQHF. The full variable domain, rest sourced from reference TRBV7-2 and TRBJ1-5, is GAGVSQSPSNKVTEKGKDVELRCDPISGHTALYWYRQSLGQGLEFLIYFQGNSAPDKSGLPSDRFSAERTGGSVSTLTIQRTQQEDSAVYLCASSRQDSNQPQHFGDGTRLSIL.

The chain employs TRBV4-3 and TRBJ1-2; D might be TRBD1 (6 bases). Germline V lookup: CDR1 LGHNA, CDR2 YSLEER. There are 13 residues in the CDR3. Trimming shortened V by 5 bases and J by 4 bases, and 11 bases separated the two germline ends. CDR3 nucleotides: TGCGCCAGCAGCTATAGGGGGGCCTATGGCTACACCTTC. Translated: CASSYRGAYGYTF.

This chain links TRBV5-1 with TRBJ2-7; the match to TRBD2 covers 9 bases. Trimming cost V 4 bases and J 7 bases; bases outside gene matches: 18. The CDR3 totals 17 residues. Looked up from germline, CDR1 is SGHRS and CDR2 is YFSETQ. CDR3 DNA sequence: TGCGCCAGCAGCCCCGTGCCCACAACCCGGCGGGGGGGGGAGCAGTACGTC. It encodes CASSPVPTTRRGGEQYV.

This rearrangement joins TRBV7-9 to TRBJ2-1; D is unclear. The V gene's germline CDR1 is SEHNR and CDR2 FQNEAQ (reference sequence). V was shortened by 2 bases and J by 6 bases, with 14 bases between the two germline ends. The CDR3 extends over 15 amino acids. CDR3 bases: TGTGCCAGCAGCTTAAGGGCAGTAGAAGCCAATGAGCAGTTCTTC. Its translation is CASSLRAVEANEQFF.

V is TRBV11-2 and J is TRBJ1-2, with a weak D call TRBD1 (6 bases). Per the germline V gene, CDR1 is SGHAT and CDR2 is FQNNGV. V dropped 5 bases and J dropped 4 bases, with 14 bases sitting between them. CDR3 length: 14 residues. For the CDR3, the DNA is TGTGCCAGCAGCACGACGACAGGAGCCTATGGCTACACCTTC. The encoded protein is CASSTTTGAYGYTF. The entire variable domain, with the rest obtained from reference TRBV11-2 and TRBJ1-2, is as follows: EAGVAQSPRYKIIEKRQSVAFWCNPISGHATLYWYQQILGQGPKLLIQFQNNGVVDDSQLPKDRFSAERLKGVDSTLKIQPAKLEDSAVYLCASSTTTGAYGYTFGSGTRLTVV.

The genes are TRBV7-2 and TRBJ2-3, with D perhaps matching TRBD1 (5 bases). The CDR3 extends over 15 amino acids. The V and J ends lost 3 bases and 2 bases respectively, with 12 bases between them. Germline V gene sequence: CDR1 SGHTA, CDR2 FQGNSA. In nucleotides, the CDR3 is TGTGCCAGCAGCTTTAGACAGATTCACACAGATACGCAGTATTTT. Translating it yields CASSFRQIHTDTQYF.

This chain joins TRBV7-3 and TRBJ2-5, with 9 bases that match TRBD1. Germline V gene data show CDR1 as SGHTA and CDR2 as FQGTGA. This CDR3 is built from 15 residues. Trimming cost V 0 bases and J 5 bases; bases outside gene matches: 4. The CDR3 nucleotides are TGTGCCAGCAGCTTAACGTCAGACAGGGGGGAGACCCAGTACTTC. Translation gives CASSLTSDRGETQYF.